Listed below are T cell receptor beta chains from one sample, sequenced in a study of shared clonotypes between healthy human individuals. Data came from immunoSEQ multiplex PCR; TCRdb stores just in-frame clones and leaves some out. The sample shows around 2.1 million clones, around 95% of them seen only once. Material: naive CD4+ T cells sorted from blood. The receptor set was obtained from a young man in good health. Both conserved end residues are part of each CDR3. A D gene is named only where the DNA matches it firmly. A clone size is listed for some rows: how often the clone was seen (once, few, many), or a class if it is expanded.

d_gene,j_gene,abundance,len,v_gene,CDR3nt,CDR3aa
-,TRBJ2-7,-,16,TRBV13,TGTGCCAGCAGCGCTTACTCCTCTGGAGTAGGCTACGAGCAGTACTTC,CASSAYSSGVGYEQYF
-,TRBJ1-4,-,14,TRBV10-1,TGCGCCAGCAGTGACGGGGTAGATTATGAAAAACTGTTTTTT,CASSDGVDYEKLFF
-,TRBJ2-1,-,15,TRBV15,TGTGCCACCAGCAGAGTGGGGGGCGCCCGGGATGAGCAGTTCTTC,CATSRVGGARDEQFF
-,TRBJ1-2,-,13,TRBV2,TGTGCCAGCAGTGAACAGGCCCGGGATGGCTACACCTTC,CASSEQARDGYTF
-,TRBJ1-6,-,18,TRBV25-1,TGTGCCAGCAGTGAATCGACAGGCCCGCCGGCAGGGAATTCACCCCTCCACTTT,CASSESTGPPAGNSPLHF
-,TRBJ2-7,-,14,TRBV18,TGTGCCAGCTCACCAAGCCGAGGGTCCCACGAGCAGTACTTC,CASSPSRGSHEQYF
-,TRBJ2-5,-,15,TRBV30,TGTGCCTGGAAGCCACCGGGTAGCCAGCAAGAGACCCAGTACTTC,CAWKPPGSQQETQYF
-,TRBJ1-5,-,13,TRBV30,TGTGCCTGCCGACAAGGGGGCAATCAGCCCCAGCATTTT,CACRQGGNQPQHF
-,TRBJ1-5,-,16,TRBV10-3,TGTGCCATCAGTGAGGATAACAGAAATAGCAATCAGCCCCAGCATTTT,CAISEDNRNSNQPQHF
TRBD1,TRBJ2-5,-,15,TRBV6-1,TGTGCCAGCAGCCGGACAGGGGGCAGCCAAGAGACCCAGTACTTC,CASSRTGGSQETQYF
-,TRBJ2-1,-,14,TRBV5-1,TGCGCCAGCAGGAGCGGCGGGACTGGAAATGAGCAGTTCTTC,CASRSGGTGNEQFF
-,TRBJ2-5,-,14,TRBV6-6,TGTGCCAGCAGTTACTCGTCGTTCTCGGAGACCCAGTACTTC,CASSYSSFSETQYF
TRBD1,TRBJ1-5,-,14,TRBV5-1,TGCGCCAGCAGCTCGACAGGGGGCGATCAGCCCCAGCATTTT,CASSSTGGDQPQHF
-,TRBJ2-5,-,13,TRBV7-2,TGTGCCAGCACCAATACCCCCTCCGGGACCCAGTACTTC,CASTNTPSGTQYF
-,TRBJ2-7,-,17,TRBV19,TGTGCCAGTAGTATAGATCTCTCCAGGGCAAGTACCTACGAGCAGTACTTC,CASSIDLSRASTYEQYF
TRBD1,TRBJ1-6,-,15,TRBV30,TGTGCCTGGAGTGTACCCCGACAGGGGGGTTCACCCCTCCACTTT,CAWSVPRQGGSPLHF
-,TRBJ2-3,-,13,TRBV5-4,TGTGCCAGCAGCCTTCTCAGCACAGATACGCAGTATTTT,CASSLLSTDTQYF
TRBD2,TRBJ2-5,-,20,TRBV11-2,TGTGCCAGCAGCTTAGAGGAGCGGCTAGCGGGAGGGCACCTTGGCGAGACCCAGTACTTC,CASSLEERLAGGHLGETQYF
TRBD1,TRBJ1-1,-,14,TRBV5-6,TGTGCCAGCAGCTTGACAGGGGGCGGCACTGAAGCTTTCTTT,CASSLTGGGTEAFF
TRBD1,TRBJ2-5,-,13,TRBV18,TGTGCCAGCTCCCGCGGACAGGGGGAGACCCAGTACTTC,CASSRGQGETQYF
-,TRBJ2-7,-,12,TRBV5-1,TGCGCCAGCAGCTTGCCCAGCCACGAGCAGTACTTC,CASSLPSHEQYF
-,TRBJ2-5,-,16,TRBV27,TGTGCCAGCAGGCCTTTTGACGACAGTTTCCAAGAGACCCAGTACTTC,CASRPFDDSFQETQYF
TRBD2,TRBJ2-7,-,13,TRBV27,TGTGCCAGCAGTTTCGGGCGGGAGCGCGAGCAGTACTTC,CASSFGREREQYF
-,TRBJ2-1,-,15,TRBV19,TGTGCCAGTAGTATAGGCCCGACTAGATGGGATGAGCAGTTCTTC,CASSIGPTRWDEQFF
-,TRBJ2-5,-,13,TRBV7-3,TGTGCCAGCAGCTCGCAGAACCAAGAGACCCAGTACTTC,CASSSQNQETQYF
TRBD1,TRBJ1-1,-,15,TRBV5-1,TGCGCCAGCAGCCCGGGACAGGGGGCTAACACTGAAGCTTTCTTT,CASSPGQGANTEAFF
TRBD2,TRBJ2-3,-,15,TRBV19,TGTGCCAGTAGTAAGAGCGGGAGGGAGACAGATACGCAGTATTTT,CASSKSGRETDTQYF
TRBD1,TRBJ1-5,-,13,TRBV28,TGTGCCACCTTTAAGAGACAGGGTGAGCCCCAGCATTTT,CATFKRQGEPQHF
TRBD2,TRBJ2-7,-,18,TRBV27,TGTGCCAGCAGTCCGGGACTAGCGGGACTAACGCGAATTGATAAGCAGTACTTC,CASSPGLAGLTRIDKQYF
-,TRBJ1-1,-,14,TRBV7-9,TGTGCCAGCAGCCTCGGGACAAGGGACACTGAAGCTTTCTTT,CASSLGTRDTEAFF
-,TRBJ2-6,-,18,TRBV2,TGTGCCAGCATTTCAATGGCCGGTCCCTCCTCTGGGGCCAACGTCCTGACTTTC,CASISMAGPSSGANVLTF
-,TRBJ1-4,-,16,TRBV28,TGTGCCAGCAGTTGGTTTCGGGACATGTCAAATGAAAAACTGTTTTTT,CASSWFRDMSNEKLFF
-,TRBJ2-5,-,14,TRBV7-2,TGTGCCAGCAGCTTAGGGGCCATTCGAGAGACCCAGTACTTC,CASSLGAIRETQYF
-,TRBJ1-4,once,13,TRBV6-1,TGTGCCAGCAGTTGGACAACTAATGAAAAACTGTTTTTT,CASSWTTNEKLFF
TRBD1,TRBJ1-6,-,20,TRBV5-1,TGCGCCAGCAGCGCCGTACGACAGGGGGCCCAGGGCTCCTATAATTCACCCCTCCACTTT,CASSAVRQGAQGSYNSPLHF
TRBD1,TRBJ1-4,-,17,TRBV6-1,TGTGCCAGCAGTGGCACGCCAACCGGGACAGGGGATGAAAAACTGTTTTTT,CASSGTPTGTGDEKLFF
-,TRBJ1-2,-,14,TRBV7-8,TGTGCCAGCAGCTTAACGGACGGTAACTATGGCTACACCTTC,CASSLTDGNYGYTF
TRBD1,TRBJ2-2,-,15,TRBV5-1,TGCGCCAGCAGCCCTGGGACAGCGAACACCGGGGAGCTGTTTTTT,CASSPGTANTGELFF
-,TRBJ1-2,-,13,TRBV2,TGTGCCAGCAGCGGAGAGGGAATGGGCGGCTACACCTTC,CASSGEGMGGYTF
-,TRBJ1-6,-,14,TRBV5-1,TGCGCCAGCAGCTTCCGGGAGAATAATTCACCCCTCCACTTT,CASSFRENNSPLHF
-,TRBJ1-4,-,15,TRBV7-9,TGTGCCAGCAGCCTCGACGGTGCAACTAATGAAAAACTGTTTTTT,CASSLDGATNEKLFF
-,TRBJ1-1,-,15,TRBV19,TGTGCCAGTAGTGACTCCTTGGAGCTGAAGACTGAAGCTTTCTTT,CASSDSLELKTEAFF
-,TRBJ1-6,-,14,TRBV5-1,TGCGCCAGCAGCCTCAGTGTAAATAATTCACCCCTCCACTTT,CASSLSVNNSPLHF
TRBD1,TRBJ2-7,once,15,TRBV6-1,TGTGCCAGCAGTGAAGGCTACAGGGGGCCCCACGAGCAGTACTTC,CASSEGYRGPHEQYF
-,TRBJ2-3,-,15,TRBV6-1,TGTGCCAGCATGGGGTTCAGGGTAGGGTCAGATACGCAGTATTTT,CASMGFRVGSDTQYF
-,TRBJ1-1,-,14,TRBV7-2,TGTGCCAGCAGCATCCAAAGAAAGAACACTGAAGCTTTCTTT,CASSIQRKNTEAFF